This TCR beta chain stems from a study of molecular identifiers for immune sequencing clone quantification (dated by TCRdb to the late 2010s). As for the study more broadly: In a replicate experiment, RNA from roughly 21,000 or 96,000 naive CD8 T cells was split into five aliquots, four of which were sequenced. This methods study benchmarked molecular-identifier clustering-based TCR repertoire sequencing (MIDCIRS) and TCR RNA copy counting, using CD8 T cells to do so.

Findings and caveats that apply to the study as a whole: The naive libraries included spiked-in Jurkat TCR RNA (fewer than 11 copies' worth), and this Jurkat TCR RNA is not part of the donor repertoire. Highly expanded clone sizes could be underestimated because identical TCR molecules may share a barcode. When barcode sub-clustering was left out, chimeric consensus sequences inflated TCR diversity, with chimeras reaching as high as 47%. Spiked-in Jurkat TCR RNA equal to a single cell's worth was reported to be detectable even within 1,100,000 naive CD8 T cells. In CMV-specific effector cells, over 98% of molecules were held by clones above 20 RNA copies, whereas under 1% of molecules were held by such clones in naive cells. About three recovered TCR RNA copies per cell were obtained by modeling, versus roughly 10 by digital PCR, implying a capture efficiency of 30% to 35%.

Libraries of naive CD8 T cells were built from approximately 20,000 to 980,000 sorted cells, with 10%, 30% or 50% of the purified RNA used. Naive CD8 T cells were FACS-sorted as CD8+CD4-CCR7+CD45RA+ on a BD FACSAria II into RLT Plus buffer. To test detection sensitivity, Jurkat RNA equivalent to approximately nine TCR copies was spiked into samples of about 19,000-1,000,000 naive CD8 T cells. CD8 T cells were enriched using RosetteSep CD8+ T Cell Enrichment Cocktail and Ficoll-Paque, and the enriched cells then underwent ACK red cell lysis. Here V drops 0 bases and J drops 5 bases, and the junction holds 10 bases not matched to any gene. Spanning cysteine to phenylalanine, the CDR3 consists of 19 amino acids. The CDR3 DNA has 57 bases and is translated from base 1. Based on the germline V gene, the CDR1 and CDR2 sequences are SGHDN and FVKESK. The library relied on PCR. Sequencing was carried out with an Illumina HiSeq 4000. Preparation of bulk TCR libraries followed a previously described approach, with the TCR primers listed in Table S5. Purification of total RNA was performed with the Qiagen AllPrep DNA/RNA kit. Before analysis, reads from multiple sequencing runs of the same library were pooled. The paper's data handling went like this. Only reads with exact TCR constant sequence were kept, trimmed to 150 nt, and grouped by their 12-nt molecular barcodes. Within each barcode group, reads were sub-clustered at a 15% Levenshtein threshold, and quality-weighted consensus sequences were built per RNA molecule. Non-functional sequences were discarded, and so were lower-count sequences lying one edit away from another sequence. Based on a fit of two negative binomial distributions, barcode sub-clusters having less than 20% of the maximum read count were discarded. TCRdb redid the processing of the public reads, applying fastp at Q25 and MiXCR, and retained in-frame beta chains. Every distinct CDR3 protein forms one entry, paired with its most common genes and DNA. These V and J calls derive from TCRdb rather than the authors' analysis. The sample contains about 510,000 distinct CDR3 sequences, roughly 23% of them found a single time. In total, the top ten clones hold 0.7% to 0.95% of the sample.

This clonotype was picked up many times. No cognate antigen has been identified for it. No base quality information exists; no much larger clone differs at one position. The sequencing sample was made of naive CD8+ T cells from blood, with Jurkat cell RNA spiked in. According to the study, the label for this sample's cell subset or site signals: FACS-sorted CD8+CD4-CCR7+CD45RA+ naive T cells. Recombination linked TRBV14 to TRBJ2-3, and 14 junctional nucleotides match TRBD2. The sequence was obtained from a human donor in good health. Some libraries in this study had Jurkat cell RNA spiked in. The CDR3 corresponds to CASSQDRLAGGTEEDTQYF. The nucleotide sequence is TGTGCCAGCAGCCAAGATAGACTAGCGGGAGGGACGGAGGAAGATACGCAGTATTTT.